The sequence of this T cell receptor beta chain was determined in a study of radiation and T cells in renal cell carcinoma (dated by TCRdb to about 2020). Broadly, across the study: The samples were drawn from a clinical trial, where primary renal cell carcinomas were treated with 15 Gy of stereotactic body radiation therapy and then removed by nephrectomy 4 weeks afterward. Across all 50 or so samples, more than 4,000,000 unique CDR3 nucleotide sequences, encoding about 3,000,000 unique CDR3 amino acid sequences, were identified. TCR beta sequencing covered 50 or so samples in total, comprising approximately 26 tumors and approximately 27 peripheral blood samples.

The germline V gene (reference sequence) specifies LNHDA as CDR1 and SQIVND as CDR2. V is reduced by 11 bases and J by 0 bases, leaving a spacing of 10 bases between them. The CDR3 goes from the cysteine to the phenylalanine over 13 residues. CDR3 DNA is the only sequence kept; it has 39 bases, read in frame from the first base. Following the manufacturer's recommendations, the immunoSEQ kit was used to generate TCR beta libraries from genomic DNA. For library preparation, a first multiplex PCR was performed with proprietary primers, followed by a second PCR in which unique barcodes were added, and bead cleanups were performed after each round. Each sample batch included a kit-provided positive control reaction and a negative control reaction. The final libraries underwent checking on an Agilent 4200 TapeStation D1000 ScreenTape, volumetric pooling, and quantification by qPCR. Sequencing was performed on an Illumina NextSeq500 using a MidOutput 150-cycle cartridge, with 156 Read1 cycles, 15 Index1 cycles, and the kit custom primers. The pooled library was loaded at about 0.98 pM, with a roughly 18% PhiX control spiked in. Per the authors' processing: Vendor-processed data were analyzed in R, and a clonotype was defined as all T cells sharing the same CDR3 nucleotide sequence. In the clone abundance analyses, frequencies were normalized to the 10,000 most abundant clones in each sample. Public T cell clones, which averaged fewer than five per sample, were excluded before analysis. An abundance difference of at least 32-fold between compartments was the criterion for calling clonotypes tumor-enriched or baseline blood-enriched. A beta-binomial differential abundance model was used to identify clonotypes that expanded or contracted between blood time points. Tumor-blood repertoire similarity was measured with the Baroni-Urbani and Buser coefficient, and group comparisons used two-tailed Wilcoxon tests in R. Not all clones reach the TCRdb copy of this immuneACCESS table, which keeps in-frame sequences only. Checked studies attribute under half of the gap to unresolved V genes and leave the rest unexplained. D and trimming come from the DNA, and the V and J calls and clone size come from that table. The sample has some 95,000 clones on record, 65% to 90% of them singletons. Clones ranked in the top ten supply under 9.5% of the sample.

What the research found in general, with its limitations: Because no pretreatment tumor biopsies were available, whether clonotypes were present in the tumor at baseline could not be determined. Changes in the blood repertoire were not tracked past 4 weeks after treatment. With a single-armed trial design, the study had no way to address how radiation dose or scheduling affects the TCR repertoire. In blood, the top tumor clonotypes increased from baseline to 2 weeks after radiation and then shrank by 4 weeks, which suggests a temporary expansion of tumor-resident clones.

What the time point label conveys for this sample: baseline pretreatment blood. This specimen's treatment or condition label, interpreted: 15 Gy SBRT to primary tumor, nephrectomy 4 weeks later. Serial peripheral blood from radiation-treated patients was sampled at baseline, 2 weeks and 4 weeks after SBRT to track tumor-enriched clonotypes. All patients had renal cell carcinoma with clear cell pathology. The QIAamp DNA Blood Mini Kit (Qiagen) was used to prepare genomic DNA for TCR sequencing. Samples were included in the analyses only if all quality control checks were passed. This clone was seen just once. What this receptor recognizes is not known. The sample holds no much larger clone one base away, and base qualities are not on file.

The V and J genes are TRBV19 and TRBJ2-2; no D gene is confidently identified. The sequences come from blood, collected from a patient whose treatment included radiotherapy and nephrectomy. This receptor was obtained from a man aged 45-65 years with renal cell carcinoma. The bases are TGTGCCTTGGGCGGCGCGAACACCGGGGAGCTGTTTTTT. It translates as CALGGANTGELFF.